This record concerns one T cell receptor (beta chain) sequence. Its antigen is not identified. This entry belongs to a study of shared clonotypes between healthy human individuals. Study outcomes and limitations: Sorted-subset samples were not fully sequenced, rarefaction indicated.

Trimming at V came to 3 bases and at J to 1 base, leaving 2 bases not matched to a gene. Germline values: CDR1 MDHEN, CDR2 SYDVKM. The CDR3 is 16 residues long. The method was immunoSEQ multiplex PCR; TCRdb's version includes in-frame clones alone and lacks a portion of them. The repertoire holds a few hundred thousand clones, with more than 75% as singletons. CD8 memory merged CD45RO+ cells and CCR7-negative CD45RA+ TemRA cells into one population. This TCR came from a man between 18 and 29 years old in good health. The chain combines TRBV28 with TRBJ2-2, with 10 positions matching TRBD2. Source material: memory CD8+ T cells sorted from blood. Subset described: CD45RO+ cells pooled with CCR7-negative TemRA cells. The CDR3 is CASSFSSGGNTGELFF. In nucleotides, the CDR3 is TGTGCCAGCAGTTTTTCTAGCGGGGGGAACACCGGGGAGCTGTTTTTT.